Presented here are 24 T cell receptor beta chains from one specimen sequenced in a study of T cell responses to AZD1222 COVID-19 vaccine. Repertoires were generated with immunoSEQ multiplex PCR, while TCRdb's copy carries only in-frame clones and drops some. This table holds 150,000 to 200,000 clones, 90% found once. Sequenced here: peripheral blood, sampled on day 0 of AZD1222 vaccination. These receptor sequences come from an adult in good health.

The CDR3: CASSPVTGGDGYTF. CDR3 nucleotides: TGTGCCAGCAGCCCAGTGACAGGGGGCGACGGCTACACCTTC. V gene TRBV4-2 combines with J gene TRBJ1-2, with 10 bases fitting TRBD1. This CDR3 spans 14 amino acids. Per the germline V gene, CDR1 is LGHNA and CDR2 is YNFKEQ. V gave up 4 bases and J gave up 8 bases; unmatched junction bases: 7.

This clone was seen only once. This chain uses TRBV6-5 with TRBJ2-3; 8 nucleotides agree with TRBD2. V gave up 4 bases and J gave up 7 bases; unmatched junction bases: 7. The CDR3 contains 14 residues. Germline loops: CDR1 MNHEY, CDR2 SVGAGI. The CDR3, as DNA: TGTGCCAGCAGTTCGCCTGTAGCGGGGCATACGCAGTATTTT. Protein sequence: CASSSPVAGHTQYF.

The chain employs TRBV9 and TRBJ2-7, with D unclear. Germline V gene sequence: CDR1 SGDLS, CDR2 YYNGEE. This CDR3 is 15 amino acids long. Deletions cut 1 base from V and 0 bases from J, with 11 bases between. CDR3 residues: CASSVSGPTSYEQYF. CDR3 bases: TGTGCCAGCAGCGTATCCGGGCCCACCTCCTACGAGCAGTACTTC. Looking up the rest from reference TRBV9 and TRBJ2-7 gives the full variable domain: DSGVTQTPKHLITATGQRVTLRCSPRSGDLSVYWYQQSLDQGLQFLIQYYNGEERAKGNILERFSAQQFPDLHSELNLSSLELGDSALYFCASSVSGPTSYEQYFGPGTRLTVT.

V is TRBV6-2 or TRBV6-3 and J is TRBJ2-1; D gene uncertain. V dropped 5 bases and J dropped 0 bases, with 11 bases sitting between them. The CDR3 runs to 15 residues. Germline V gene lookup returns CDR1 MNHEY and CDR2 SVGEGT. The CDR3 sequence is CASSGSQRSYNEQFF. In nucleotides, the CDR3 is TGTGCCAGCAGTGGCAGCCAACGCTCCTACAATGAGCAGTTCTTC.

The chain links TRBV6-1 to TRBJ2-7; a weak D match, TRBD1 (7 bases). There are 13 residues in the CDR3. Germline-derived CDR1 and CDR2 are MNHNS and SASEGT. Deletions cut 6 bases from V and 2 bases from J, with 11 bases between. The CDR3 reads CASREGQTYEQYF. The CDR3 region has the DNA TGTGCCAGCAGGGAGGGACAGACCTACGAGCAGTACTTC.

On this clone: The same CDR3 also results from other DNA sequences found in this sample. The chain combines TRBV7-3 with TRBJ2-1; D ambiguous. The germline V gene has CDR1 SGHTA and CDR2 FQGTGA. The ends were cut back, 3 bases at V and 0 bases at J, with 6 bases in the middle. The CDR3 has 14 amino acids. Written as DNA, the CDR3 is TGTGCCAGCAGCTTGGAGAGCTCCTACAATGAGCAGTTCTTC. Its translation: CASSLESSYNEQFF.

The genes are TRBV4-3 and TRBJ2-5; D not certain. Trimming left V 1 base short and J 9 bases short, with 12 bases between. The germline CDR1 and CDR2 sequences are LGHNA and YSLEER. The CDR3 extends over 13 amino acids. CDR3 residues: CASSQGTSESQYF. CDR3 nucleotide sequence: TGCGCCAGCAGCCAAGGGACCAGCGAGTCCCAGTACTTC.

The chain carries TRBV7-2 and TRBJ1-5, with a weak D call TRBD1 (5 bases). Germline V gene sequence: CDR1 SGHTA, CDR2 FQGNSA. This CDR3 region has 15 residues. Trimming stripped 1 base from V and 3 bases from J, with 10 bases between. The DNA of the CDR3 is TGTGCCAGCAGCTTAGGAACAGGCGACAATCAGCCCCAGCATTTT. It is translated as CASSLGTGDNQPQHF.

CDR3: CASSLRGSAVGAFF. CDR3 nucleotide sequence: TGTGCCAGCAGCCTCAGGGGGAGCGCGGTAGGGGCTTTCTTT. The chain carries TRBV5-6 and TRBJ1-1; 7 nucleotides match TRBD1. After removal of 4 bases from V and 11 bases from J, the junction contained 14 bases not matched to a gene. CDR3 length: 14 amino acids. CDR1 is SGHDT and CDR2 is YYEEEE in the germline V gene.

The CDR3: CASSTSGGTDTQYF. CDR3 in DNA: TGTGCCAGTAGTACCTCCGGGGGCACAGATACGCAGTATTTT. This chain uses TRBV19 with TRBJ2-3; D possibly corresponds to TRBD2 (5 bases). V gave up 4 bases and J gave up 1 base, with 9 bases separating them. Germline V gives CDR1 LNHDA, CDR2 SQIVND (reference sequence). This CDR3 has 14 residues.

The CDR3: CASSMLQGSNQPQHF. In DNA form, the CDR3 reads TGTGCCAGTAGTATGCTACAGGGGAGCAATCAGCCCCAGCATTTT. V usage is TRBV19 and J usage is TRBJ1-5, with 7 bases that match TRBD1. From germline, CDR1 is LNHDA and CDR2 SQIVND (reference sequence). This CDR3 is 15 amino acids long. J was trimmed by 1 base and V by 3 bases; bases with no gene match: 3.

This rearrangement joins TRBV30 to TRBJ2-3; tentatively, D is TRBD1 (5 bases). Germline values: CDR1 GTSNPN, CDR2 SVGIG (reference sequence). The CDR3 sequence is 12 residues long. Trimming shortened V by 3 bases and J by 6 bases, and 10 bases separated the two germline ends. DNA of the CDR3: TGTGCCTGGAGACAGGCCCTGGATACGCAGTATTTT. This gives the protein CAWRQALDTQYF.

The chain has TRBV7-3 and TRBJ2-1; possibly TRBD1 for D (5 bases). The CDR3 runs 14 residues. Trimming left V 5 bases short and J 5 bases short, with 13 bases between. The V gene's germline CDR1 is SGHTA and CDR2 FQGTGA. The CDR3 nucleotides are TGTGCCAGCAGCACCACGACAGCTAACAATGAGCAGTTCTTC. Translation gives CASSTTTANNEQFF.

CDR3 protein: CASSSPGAANYGYTF. In DNA form, the CDR3 reads TGTGCCAGCAGCTCTCCGGGAGCAGCTAACTATGGCTACACCTTC. This chain uses TRBV5-4 with TRBJ1-2; D uncertain. Trimming removed 3 bases from V and 0 bases from J, with 12 bases in between. The germline V gene has CDR1 SGHNT and CDR2 YYREEE (reference sequence). This CDR3 region has 15 residues.

This clone was seen a handful of times. The chain has TRBV6-5 and TRBJ1-2; TRBD1 matches 9 bases. Trimming at V came to 5 bases and at J to 4 bases, leaving 5 bases not matched to a gene. CDR3 length: 14 residues. Germline V gene sequence: CDR1 MNHEY, CDR2 SVGAGI. CDR3 DNA: TGTGCCAGCAGTCCCGCGACAGGGGGCTATGGCTACACCTTC. This sequence encodes CASSPATGGYGYTF.

This chain uses TRBV4-3 with TRBJ2-7, with 11 bases aligning to TRBD1. There are 16 residues in the CDR3. V shed 0 bases and J 4 bases; nucleotides not matched to a gene: 5. Germline V CDR1 and CDR2: LGHNA, YSLEER. CDR3 nucleotides: TGCGCCAGCAGCCAAGAGCCCGGGACAGGGGGGTACGAGCAGTACTTC. It specifies CASSQEPGTGGYEQYF.

The chain recombines TRBV7-2 with TRBJ1-2; 7 bases fit TRBD1. The CDR3 loop spans 14 amino acids. Unmatched junction bases numbered 9, after V lost 4 bases and J lost 7 bases. Germline V CDR1 and CDR2: SGHTA, FQGNSA. CDR3 coding DNA: TGTGCCAGCAGCTCGCCGACAGGGACCTCTGGCTACACCTTC. It specifies CASSSPTGTSGYTF.

The chain combines TRBV2 with TRBJ2-7; 9 nucleotides match TRBD1. The CDR3 spans 13 residues. V was pared by 7 bases and J by 5 bases, with 6 bases of the junction left unmatched. Germline CDR1 reads SNHLY; CDR2 reads FYNNEI. The CDR3 bases are TGTGCCAGCATGGACAGGGGTATGAACGAGCAGTACTTC. Protein sequence: CASMDRGMNEQYF.

There are a few counts of this clone. V and J are TRBV7-9 and TRBJ2-7, with 8 positions matching TRBD2. Germline V CDR1 and CDR2: SEHNR, FQNEAQ (reference sequence). Germline trimming cut 5 bases from V and 2 bases from J; bases unmatched to any gene: 8. The CDR3 runs 15 residues. CDR3 sequence (DNA): TGTGCCAGCAGCCCCGAGGGGACTAGAGCCTACGAGCAGTACTTC. As protein: CASSPEGTRAYEQYF.

The rearrangement uses TRBV5-6 and TRBJ2-3; 14 bases line up with TRBD2. Germline V gene data show CDR1 as SGHDT and CDR2 as YYEEEE. The CDR3 contains 16 residues. The V gene end was trimmed by 3 bases and the J gene end by 5 bases; junction bases not matched to a gene: 5. The CDR3 is CASSSTSGGGRDTQYF. In DNA form, the CDR3 reads TGTGCCAGCAGCTCGACTAGCGGGGGGGGTCGAGATACGCAGTATTTT.

The chain links TRBV7-6 to TRBJ2-7; D remains unclear. The V and J ends lost 2 bases and 0 bases respectively, with 17 bases between them. Germline V gene sequence: CDR1 SGHVS, CDR2 FNYEAQ. The CDR3 contains 17 residues. CDR3: CASSLHPPGTSSYEQYF. Written as DNA, the CDR3 is TGTGCCAGCAGCTTACACCCTCCCGGAACAAGCTCCTACGAGCAGTACTTC.

The V and J genes are TRBV27 and TRBJ2-7, with 9 bases aligning to TRBD2. Per the germline V gene, CDR1 is MNHEY and CDR2 is SMNVEV (reference sequence). V shed 4 bases and J 1 base; nucleotides not matched to a gene: 11. This CDR3 has 17 residues. CDR3 nucleotides: TGTGCCAGCAGTTCCCGTAATAGCGGGGGCGTATCCTACGAGCAGTACTTC. The encoded protein is CASSSRNSGGVSYEQYF.

The V call is TRBV5-1, the J call TRBJ2-6, with D perhaps matching TRBD1 (7 bases). V was cut by 4 bases and J by 3 bases, with 11 bases left in between. Per the germline V gene, CDR1 is SGHRS and CDR2 is YFSETQ. CDR3 length: 15 residues. DNA for the CDR3: TGCGCCAGCAGCGGAGGGGGCCTTGGGGCCAACGTCCTGACTTTC. Its translation is CASSGGGLGANVLTF. The complete variable domain, with remaining parts taken from reference TRBV5-1 and TRBJ2-6, reads KAGVTQTPRYLIKTRGQQVTLSCSPISGHRSVSWYQQTPGQGLQFLFEYFSETQRNKGNFPGRFSGRQFSNSRSEMNVSTLELGDSALYLCASSGGGLGANVLTFGAGSRLTVL.

The V gene is TRBV7-8, the J gene TRBJ2-7; perhaps D is TRBD1 or TRBD2 (5 bases each). Trimming left V 5 bases short and J 6 bases short, with 17 bases between. The V gene's germline CDR1 is SGHVS and CDR2 FQNEAQ. The CDR3 extends over 14 amino acids. The CDR3 region has the DNA TGTGCCAGCAGCGTCCCCGCCGGGGCTCGCGAGCAGTACTTC. Amino acid sequence: CASSVPAGAREQYF.